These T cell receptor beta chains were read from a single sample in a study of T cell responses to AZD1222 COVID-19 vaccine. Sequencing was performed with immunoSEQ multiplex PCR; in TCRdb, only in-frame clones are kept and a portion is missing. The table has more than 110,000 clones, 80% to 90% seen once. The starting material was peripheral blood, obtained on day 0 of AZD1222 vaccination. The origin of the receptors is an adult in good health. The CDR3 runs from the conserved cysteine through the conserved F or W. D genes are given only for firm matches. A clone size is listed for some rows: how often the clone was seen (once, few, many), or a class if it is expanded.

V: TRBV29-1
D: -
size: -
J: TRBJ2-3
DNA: TGCAGCGTTGAACCCTGGGAGACCGGCTACACAGATACGCAGTATTTT
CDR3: CSVEPWETGYTDTQYF

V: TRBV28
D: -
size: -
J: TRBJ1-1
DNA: TGTGCCAGCAGTTTGGTGCTCCCATCCTCGAGAGCTTTCTTT
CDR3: CASSLVLPSSRAFF

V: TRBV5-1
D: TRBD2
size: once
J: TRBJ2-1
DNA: TGCGCCAGCAGCTCGTGGACTAGCGGGGGCAATGAGCAGTTCTTC
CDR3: CASSSWTSGGNEQFF

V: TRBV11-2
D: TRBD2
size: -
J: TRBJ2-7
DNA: TGTGCCAGCAGCTGGAGGGCTAGCGGGAGAGTTAGCGACGAGCAGTACTTC
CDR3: CASSWRASGRVSDEQYF

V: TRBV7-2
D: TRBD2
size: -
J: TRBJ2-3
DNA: TGTGCCAGCAGCTTAGGACTAGCGGGTGATACGCAGTATTTT
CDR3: CASSLGLAGDTQYF

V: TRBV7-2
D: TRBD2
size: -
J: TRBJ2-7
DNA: TGTGCCAGCAGCTCCAGCGGGAGGGCCACGGAAGAGCAGTACTTC
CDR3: CASSSSGRATEEQYF

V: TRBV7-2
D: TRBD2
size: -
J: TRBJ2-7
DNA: TGTGCCAGCAGCTTTCTAGCGGGAGGGCCTATCTACGAGCAGTACTTC
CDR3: CASSFLAGGPIYEQYF

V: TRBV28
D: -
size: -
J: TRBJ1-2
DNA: TGTGCCAGCAGTGGTCGGGCCTCCTATGGCTACACCTTC
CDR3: CASSGRASYGYTF

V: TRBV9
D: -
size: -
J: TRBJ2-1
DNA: TGTGCCAGCAGCGCGGGACTTTTAAATGAGCAGTTCTTC
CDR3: CASSAGLLNEQFF

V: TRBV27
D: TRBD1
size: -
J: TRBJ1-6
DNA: TGTGCCAGCAGTTTAACAGGGGGTTTTAATTCACCCCTCCACTTT
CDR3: CASSLTGGFNSPLHF

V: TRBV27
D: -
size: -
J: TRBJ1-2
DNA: TGTGCCAGCAGTTTATCGGGGACGGCTTTGGTCCTCTATGGCTACACCTTC
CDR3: CASSLSGTALVLYGYTF

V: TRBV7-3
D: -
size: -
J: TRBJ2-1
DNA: TGTGCCAGCAGCCTAAGGGGGGGTTACAATGAGCAGTTCTTC
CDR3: CASSLRGGYNEQFF

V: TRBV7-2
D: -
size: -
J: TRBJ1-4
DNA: TGTGCCAGCAGCTTAGATGGCAATAATGAAAAACTGTTTTTT
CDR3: CASSLDGNNEKLFF

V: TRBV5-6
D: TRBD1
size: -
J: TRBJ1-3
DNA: TGTGCCAGCAGCGCGGACAGGGGGGACACCATATATTTT
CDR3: CASSADRGDTIYF

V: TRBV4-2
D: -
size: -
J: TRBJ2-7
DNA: TGTGCCAGCAGCCCGGAGGCTGGGGGCGCCCACGAGCAGTACTTC
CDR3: CASSPEAGGAHEQYF

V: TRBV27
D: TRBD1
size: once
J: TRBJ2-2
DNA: TGTGCCAGCAAACGACAGGGCCAGAACACCGGGGAGCTGTTTTTT
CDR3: CASKRQGQNTGELFF

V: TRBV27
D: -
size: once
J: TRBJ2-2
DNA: TGTGCCAGCAGTTTTAGGGTTACCGGGGAGCTGTTTTTT
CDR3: CASSFRVTGELFF

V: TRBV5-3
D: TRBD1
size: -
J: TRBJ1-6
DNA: TGTGCCAGAAGCAAAACGGGACAGGGCGGCTATAATTCACCCCTCCACTTT
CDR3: CARSKTGQGGYNSPLHF

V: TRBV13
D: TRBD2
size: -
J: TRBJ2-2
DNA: TGTGCCAGCAGCGTTAGCGGGAGTGACACCGGGGAGCTGTTTTTT
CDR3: CASSVSGSDTGELFF

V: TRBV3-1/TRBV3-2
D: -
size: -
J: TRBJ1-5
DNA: TGTGCCAGCAGCCAAGGGACGGGAAATAGCAATCAGCCCCAGCATTTT
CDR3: CASSQGTGNSNQPQHF

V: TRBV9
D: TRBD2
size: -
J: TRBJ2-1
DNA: TGTGCCAGCAGCGTAGACGCGGGAGGACTCTACAATGAGCAGTTCTTC
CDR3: CASSVDAGGLYNEQFF

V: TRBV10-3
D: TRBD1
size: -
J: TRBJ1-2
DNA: TGTGCCATCAGTTCAGACAGGGTCTATGGCTACACCTTC
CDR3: CAISSDRVYGYTF

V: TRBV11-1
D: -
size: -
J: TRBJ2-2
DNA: TGTGCCAGCAGACAACGGGGGGCTATTTGGGCCGGGGAGCTGTTTTTT
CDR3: CASRQRGAIWAGELFF

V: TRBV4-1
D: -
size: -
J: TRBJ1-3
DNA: TGCGCCAGCAGCCAGGACCTCTACTCTGGAAACACCATATATTTT
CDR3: CASSQDLYSGNTIYF

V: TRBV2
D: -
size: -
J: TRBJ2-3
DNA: TGTGCCAGCCCTCCGGGAGCGCTAGATACGCAGTATTTT
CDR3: CASPPGALDTQYF

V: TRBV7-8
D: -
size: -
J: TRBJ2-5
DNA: TGTGCCAGCAGCAACTTGACTAGGCCCTCAGAGACCCAGTACTTC
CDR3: CASSNLTRPSETQYF

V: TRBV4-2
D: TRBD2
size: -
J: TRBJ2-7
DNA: TGTGCCAGCAGCCAAGTAAGGGTGGGTAGCGGGAGGGCCTTGAGCTCCTACGAGCAGTACTTC
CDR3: CASSQVRVGSGRALSSYEQYF

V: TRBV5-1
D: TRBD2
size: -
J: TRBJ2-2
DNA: TGCGCCAGCACCTCCGGACTAGCGGGAGTCACTAACACCGGGGAGCTGTTTTTT
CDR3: CASTSGLAGVTNTGELFF

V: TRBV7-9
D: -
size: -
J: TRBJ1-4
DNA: TGTGCCAGCAGCTTGCGCCCGAGGTCAGAAGCAACTAATGAAAAACTGTTTTTT
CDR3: CASSLRPRSEATNEKLFF

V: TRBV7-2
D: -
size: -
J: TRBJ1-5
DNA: TGTGCCAGCAGCTTGAGGGGTCAGCCCCAGCATTTT
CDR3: CASSLRGQPQHF

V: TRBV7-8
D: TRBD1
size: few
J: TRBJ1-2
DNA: TGTGCCAGCAGCTCAAGGACAGGGATTAACTATGGCTACACCTTC
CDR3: CASSSRTGINYGYTF

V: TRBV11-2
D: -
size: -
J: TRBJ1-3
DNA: TGTGCCAGCAGCACTAACCCGGGCACCATATATTTT
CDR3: CASSTNPGTIYF

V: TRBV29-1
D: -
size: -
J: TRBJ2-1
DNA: TGCAGCGTGGGGGAGGCCAATTGGGGGTACAATGAGCAGTTCTTC
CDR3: CSVGEANWGYNEQFF

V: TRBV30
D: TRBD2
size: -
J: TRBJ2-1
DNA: TGTGCCTGGGCGGGGGGGTCCTACAATGAGCAGTTCTTC
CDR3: CAWAGGSYNEQFF

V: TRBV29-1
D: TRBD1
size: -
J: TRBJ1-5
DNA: TGCAGCGTTGCAGGGGGCGGCAATCAGCCCCAGCATTTT
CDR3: CSVAGGGNQPQHF

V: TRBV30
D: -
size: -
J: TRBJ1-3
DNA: TGTGCCTGGAGTGTTGGCAGGGATGGAAACACCATATATTTT
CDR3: CAWSVGRDGNTIYF

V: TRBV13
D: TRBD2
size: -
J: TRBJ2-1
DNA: TGTGCCAGCAGCCAAATGGGACTAGCGGGCCCCTCCTCCTACAATGAGCAGTTCTTC
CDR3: CASSQMGLAGPSSYNEQFF

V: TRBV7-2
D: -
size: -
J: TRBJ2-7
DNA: TGTGCCAGCAGCTTAGAGGTGGGAATGCGGGGCGAGCAGTACTTC
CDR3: CASSLEVGMRGEQYF

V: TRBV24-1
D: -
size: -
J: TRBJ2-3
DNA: TGTGCCACCAGTGATTTGTGGGTCAATACGCAGTATTTT
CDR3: CATSDLWVNTQYF

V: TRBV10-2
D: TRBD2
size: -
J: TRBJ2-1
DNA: TGCGCCACCGTACTAGCGGGAGGAACCGGTGAGCAGTTCTTC
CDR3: CATVLAGGTGEQFF

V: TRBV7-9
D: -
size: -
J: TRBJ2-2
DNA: TGTGCCAGCAGTTCGCGCCGAGCCACCGGGGAGCTGTTTTTT
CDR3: CASSSRRATGELFF

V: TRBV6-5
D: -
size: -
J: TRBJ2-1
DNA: TGTGCCAGCAGGATTAGCTCCTACAATGAGCAGTTCTTC
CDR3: CASRISSYNEQFF

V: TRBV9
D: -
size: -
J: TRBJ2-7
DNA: TGTGCCAGCAGCGTAGCTCCGGGACATCACTACGAGCAGTACTTC
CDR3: CASSVAPGHHYEQYF

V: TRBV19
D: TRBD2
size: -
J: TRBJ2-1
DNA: TGTGCCAGTAGTTTGACTAGCGGGAGTGGTGAGCAGTTCTTC
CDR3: CASSLTSGSGEQFF

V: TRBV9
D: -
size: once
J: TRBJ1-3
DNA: TGTGCCAGCAGCGCCAACCCCTCTGGAAACACCATATATTTT
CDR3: CASSANPSGNTIYF

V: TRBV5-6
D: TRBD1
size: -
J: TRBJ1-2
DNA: TGTGCCAGCAGCGGGTTCACAGGGGGCCTCGAAGGCTACACCTTC
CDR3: CASSGFTGGLEGYTF

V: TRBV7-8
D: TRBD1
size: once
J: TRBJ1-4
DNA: TGTGCCAGCAGGAACAGGGGCAATGAAAAACTGTTTTTT
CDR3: CASRNRGNEKLFF

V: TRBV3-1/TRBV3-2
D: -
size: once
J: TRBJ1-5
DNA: TGTGCCAGCAGCCTGCGAGGGGGCAATCAGCCCCAGCATTTT
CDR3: CASSLRGGNQPQHF

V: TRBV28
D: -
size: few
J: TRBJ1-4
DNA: TGTGCCAGCAGTTTAGGGGGGCAGCGTGAAAAACTGTTTTTT
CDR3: CASSLGGQREKLFF